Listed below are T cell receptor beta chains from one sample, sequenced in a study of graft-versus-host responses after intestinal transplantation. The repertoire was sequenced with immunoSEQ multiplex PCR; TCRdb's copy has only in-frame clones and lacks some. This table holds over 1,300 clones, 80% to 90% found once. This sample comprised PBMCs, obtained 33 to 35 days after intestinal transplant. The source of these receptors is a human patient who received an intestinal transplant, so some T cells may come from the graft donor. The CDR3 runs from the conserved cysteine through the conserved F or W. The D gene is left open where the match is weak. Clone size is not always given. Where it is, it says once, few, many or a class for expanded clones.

cdr3_aa: CSVRAGEADEQFF; cdr3_nt: TGCAGCGTAAGAGCGGGAGAAGCGGATGAGCAGTTCTTC; cdr3_length: 13; j_call: TRBJ2-1; clone_size: -; v_call: TRBV29-1; d_call: TRBD2
cdr3_aa: CASSFGLAGIDTQYF; cdr3_nt: TGTGCCAGCAGTTTCGGCCTAGCGGGAATAGATACGCAGTATTTT; cdr3_length: 15; j_call: TRBJ2-3; clone_size: once; v_call: TRBV27; d_call: TRBD2
cdr3_aa: CASHSGGGNTEAFF; cdr3_nt: TGTGCCAGTCATTCAGGGGGAGGGAACACTGAAGCTTTCTTT; cdr3_length: 14; j_call: TRBJ1-1; clone_size: -; v_call: TRBV19; d_call: TRBD1
cdr3_aa: CASSFSGGANYGYTF; cdr3_nt: TGTGCCAGCAGTTTCTCGGGGGGAGCTAACTATGGCTACACCTTC; cdr3_length: 15; j_call: TRBJ1-2; clone_size: -; v_call: TRBV27; d_call: -
cdr3_aa: CASSYMGFISGELFF; cdr3_nt: TGTGCCAGCAGTTACATGGGTTTTATCTCCGGGGAGCTGTTTTTT; cdr3_length: 15; j_call: TRBJ2-2; clone_size: -; v_call: TRBV6-5; d_call: -
cdr3_aa: CSVEGGRDIRETQYF; cdr3_nt: TGCAGCGTTGAAGGAGGGCGGGACATCCGAGAGACCCAGTACTTC; cdr3_length: 15; j_call: TRBJ2-5; clone_size: once; v_call: TRBV29-1; d_call: -
cdr3_aa: CASSLGVSGGRLDYEQYF; cdr3_nt: TGTGCCAGCAGCTTGGGTGTTTCGGGGGGCCGGTTAGACTACGAGCAGTACTTC; cdr3_length: 18; j_call: TRBJ2-7; clone_size: -; v_call: TRBV5-4; d_call: -
cdr3_aa: CASSPPLGREQYF; cdr3_nt: TGTGCCAGCAGTCCCCCCCTGGGGCGCGAGCAGTACTTC; cdr3_length: 13; j_call: TRBJ2-7; clone_size: -; v_call: TRBV28; d_call: -
cdr3_aa: CASSQDRGPSYEQYF; cdr3_nt: TGTGCCAGCAGCCAAGATAGGGGGCCCTCCTACGAGCAGTACTTC; cdr3_length: 15; j_call: TRBJ2-7; clone_size: once; v_call: TRBV5-3; d_call: TRBD1
cdr3_aa: CASSHSGGNTIYF; cdr3_nt: TGTGCCAGCAGCCACAGTGGTGGAAACACCATATATTTT; cdr3_length: 13; j_call: TRBJ1-3; clone_size: -; v_call: TRBV6-5; d_call: -
cdr3_aa: CASASGGANVLTF; cdr3_nt: TGTGCCAGCGCCTCGGGTGGGGCCAACGTCCTGACTTTC; cdr3_length: 13; j_call: TRBJ2-6; clone_size: -; v_call: TRBV14; d_call: -
cdr3_aa: CASSQEQRDLEQYF; cdr3_nt: TGTGCCAGCAGCCAAGAGCAGCGGGATCTCGAGCAGTACTTC; cdr3_length: 14; j_call: TRBJ2-7; clone_size: -; v_call: TRBV4-2; d_call: TRBD2
cdr3_aa: CASSDPGWETQYF; cdr3_nt: TGTGCCAGCAGTGATCCCGGGTGGGAGACCCAGTACTTC; cdr3_length: 13; j_call: TRBJ2-5; clone_size: -; v_call: TRBV25-1; d_call: -
cdr3_aa: CASSLSEGANTEAFF; cdr3_nt: TGCGCCAGCAGCCTAAGCGAGGGCGCCAACACTGAAGCTTTCTTT; cdr3_length: 15; j_call: TRBJ1-1; clone_size: -; v_call: TRBV4-3; d_call: -
cdr3_aa: CASSQARNTEAFF; cdr3_nt: TGCGCCAGCAGCCAAGCCAGGAACACTGAAGCTTTCTTT; cdr3_length: 13; j_call: TRBJ1-1; clone_size: -; v_call: TRBV4-3; d_call: -
cdr3_aa: CASSQEASGSPHEQYF; cdr3_nt: TGTGCCAGCAGCCAAGAGGCCAGCGGGAGTCCCCACGAGCAGTACTTC; cdr3_length: 16; j_call: TRBJ2-7; clone_size: -; v_call: TRBV5-8; d_call: TRBD2
cdr3_aa: CASETSGSSPHEQYF; cdr3_nt: TGTGCCAGCGAGACTAGCGGGAGCTCTCCCCACGAGCAGTACTTC; cdr3_length: 15; j_call: TRBJ2-7; clone_size: -; v_call: TRBV6-1; d_call: TRBD2
cdr3_aa: CASSLAGDSSYEQYF; cdr3_nt: TGTGCCAGCAGCCTAGCGGGGGATAGCTCCTACGAGCAGTACTTC; cdr3_length: 15; j_call: TRBJ2-7; clone_size: -; v_call: TRBV7-6; d_call: TRBD2
cdr3_aa: CASSSDRGRYEQYF; cdr3_nt: TGTGCCAGCAGCTCGGACAGGGGGCGTTACGAGCAGTACTTC; cdr3_length: 14; j_call: TRBJ2-7; clone_size: -; v_call: TRBV5-8; d_call: TRBD1
cdr3_aa: CASSFTGRETQYF; cdr3_nt: TGTGCCAGCAGCTTTACAGGGCGGGAGACCCAGTACTTC; cdr3_length: 13; j_call: TRBJ2-5; clone_size: -; v_call: TRBV4-2; d_call: -
cdr3_aa: CASSFVTGNTEAFF; cdr3_nt: TGTGCCAGCAGCTTCGTCACAGGGAACACTGAAGCTTTCTTT; cdr3_length: 14; j_call: TRBJ1-1; clone_size: few; v_call: TRBV11-1; d_call: -
cdr3_aa: CASSPREEGQGSQSNQPQHF; cdr3_nt: TGCGCCAGCAGCCCCAGAGAAGAGGGACAGGGGAGCCAGAGCAATCAGCCCCAGCATTTT; cdr3_length: 20; j_call: TRBJ1-5; clone_size: -; v_call: TRBV5-1; d_call: TRBD1
cdr3_aa: CASSLVRASGAGEQYF; cdr3_nt: TGTGCCAGCAGCTTGGTAAGGGCTAGCGGGGCCGGGGAGCAGTACTTC; cdr3_length: 16; j_call: TRBJ2-7; clone_size: -; v_call: TRBV5-4; d_call: TRBD2
cdr3_aa: CASSQDRGPSYEQYF; cdr3_nt: TGTGCCAGCAGCCAAGATAGGGGGCCCTCCTACGAGCAGTACTTC; cdr3_length: 15; j_call: TRBJ2-7; clone_size: few; v_call: TRBV11-2; d_call: TRBD1
cdr3_aa: CASSLRGLTEAFF; cdr3_nt: TGTGCCAGCAGCTTAAGGGGGCTCACTGAAGCTTTCTTT; cdr3_length: 13; j_call: TRBJ1-1; clone_size: -; v_call: TRBV11-1; d_call: TRBD1
cdr3_aa: CASSRDRGAYYGYTF; cdr3_nt: TGTGCCAGCAGCCGGGACAGGGGGGCGTACTATGGCTACACCTTC; cdr3_length: 15; j_call: TRBJ1-2; clone_size: -; v_call: TRBV5-4; d_call: TRBD1
cdr3_aa: CASSQESGQGSEKLFF; cdr3_nt: TGTGCCAGCAGCCAAGAAAGCGGACAGGGAAGCGAAAAACTGTTTTTT; cdr3_length: 16; j_call: TRBJ1-4; clone_size: -; v_call: TRBV4-2; d_call: TRBD1
cdr3_aa: CASSLTQGMEAFF; cdr3_nt: TGTGCCAGCAGCTTGACCCAGGGAATGGAAGCTTTCTTT; cdr3_length: 13; j_call: TRBJ1-1; clone_size: -; v_call: TRBV5-6; d_call: -
cdr3_aa: CASSQDSGGANEQFF; cdr3_nt: TGTGCCAGCAGCCAAGATAGCGGGGGGGCCAATGAGCAGTTCTTC; cdr3_length: 15; j_call: TRBJ2-1; clone_size: -; v_call: TRBV7-9; d_call: TRBD2
cdr3_aa: CASSLRAGFGVDTQYF; cdr3_nt: TGTGCCAGCAGCTTAAGGGCAGGGTTTGGCGTCGATACGCAGTATTTT; cdr3_length: 16; j_call: TRBJ2-3; clone_size: -; v_call: TRBV7-4; d_call: -
cdr3_aa: CASSELAGGPAGELFF; cdr3_nt: TGTGCCAGCAGCGAACTAGCGGGAGGGCCTGCCGGGGAGCTGTTTTTT; cdr3_length: 16; j_call: TRBJ2-2; clone_size: -; v_call: TRBV6-1; d_call: TRBD2
cdr3_aa: CASQQGNTGELFF; cdr3_nt: TGTGCCAGTCAACAGGGGAACACCGGGGAGCTGTTTTTT; cdr3_length: 13; j_call: TRBJ2-2; clone_size: -; v_call: TRBV9; d_call: -
cdr3_aa: CAIHSPKGLASYNEQFF; cdr3_nt: TGTGCCATACATTCTCCGAAGGGTCTAGCATCTTACAATGAGCAGTTCTTC; cdr3_length: 17; j_call: TRBJ2-1; clone_size: -; v_call: TRBV2; d_call: -
cdr3_aa: CASSFTGLYEQYF; cdr3_nt: TGTGCCAGCAGCTTTACAGGCCTCTACGAGCAGTACTTC; cdr3_length: 13; j_call: TRBJ2-7; clone_size: -; v_call: TRBV11-2; d_call: -
cdr3_aa: CASSFRGRSQSRANVLTF; cdr3_nt: TGCGCCAGCAGTTTCAGGGGAAGATCACAAAGTCGGGCCAACGTCCTGACTTTC; cdr3_length: 18; j_call: TRBJ2-6; clone_size: -; v_call: TRBV10-1; d_call: -
cdr3_aa: CASSPAGSSYNEQFF; cdr3_nt: TGCGCCAGCAGCCCAGCGGGCAGCTCCTACAATGAGCAGTTCTTC; cdr3_length: 15; j_call: TRBJ2-1; clone_size: -; v_call: TRBV4-3; d_call: -
cdr3_aa: CASSWSGAYEQYF; cdr3_nt: TGTGCCAGCAGCTGGTCGGGGGCCTACGAGCAGTACTTC; cdr3_length: 13; j_call: TRBJ2-7; clone_size: -; v_call: TRBV5-3; d_call: -
cdr3_aa: CASTLAGEVGEQFF; cdr3_nt: TGTGCCAGCACTCTAGCGGGAGAGGTAGGAGAGCAGTTCTTC; cdr3_length: 14; j_call: TRBJ2-1; clone_size: -; v_call: TRBV6-1; d_call: TRBD2
cdr3_aa: CSAGGGLNTEAFF; cdr3_nt: TGCAGCGCTGGGGGGGGGTTGAACACTGAAGCTTTCTTT; cdr3_length: 13; j_call: TRBJ1-1; clone_size: -; v_call: TRBV29-1; d_call: -
cdr3_aa: CASSPPGQGTGNTIYF; cdr3_nt: TGTGCCAGCAGCCCCCCGGGACAGGGAACTGGAAACACCATATATTTT; cdr3_length: 16; j_call: TRBJ1-3; clone_size: -; v_call: TRBV7-9; d_call: TRBD1
cdr3_aa: CAWSVLGGQETQYF; cdr3_nt: TGTGCCTGGAGTGTACTGGGGGGACAAGAGACCCAGTACTTC; cdr3_length: 14; j_call: TRBJ2-5; clone_size: once; v_call: TRBV30; d_call: -
cdr3_aa: CASSEGTSGNEQFF; cdr3_nt: TGTGCCAGCAGTGAAGGGACTAGCGGCAATGAGCAGTTCTTC; cdr3_length: 14; j_call: TRBJ2-1; clone_size: -; v_call: TRBV6-4; d_call: TRBD2
cdr3_aa: CASSLNPTGYTEAFF; cdr3_nt: TGTGCCAGCAGCTTAAACCCCACAGGGTACACTGAAGCTTTCTTT; cdr3_length: 15; j_call: TRBJ1-1; clone_size: -; v_call: TRBV7-3; d_call: -
cdr3_aa: CASSPGQGNYEQYF; cdr3_nt: TGTGCCAGCAGCCCGGGACAGGGGAACTACGAGCAGTACTTC; cdr3_length: 14; j_call: TRBJ2-7; clone_size: -; v_call: TRBV5-8; d_call: TRBD1
cdr3_aa: CASTGRGRGGLAKNIQYF; cdr3_nt: TGTGCCAGCACCGGGAGGGGCAGGGGGGGGTTAGCCAAAAACATTCAGTACTTC; cdr3_length: 18; j_call: TRBJ2-4; clone_size: -; v_call: TRBV28; d_call: -